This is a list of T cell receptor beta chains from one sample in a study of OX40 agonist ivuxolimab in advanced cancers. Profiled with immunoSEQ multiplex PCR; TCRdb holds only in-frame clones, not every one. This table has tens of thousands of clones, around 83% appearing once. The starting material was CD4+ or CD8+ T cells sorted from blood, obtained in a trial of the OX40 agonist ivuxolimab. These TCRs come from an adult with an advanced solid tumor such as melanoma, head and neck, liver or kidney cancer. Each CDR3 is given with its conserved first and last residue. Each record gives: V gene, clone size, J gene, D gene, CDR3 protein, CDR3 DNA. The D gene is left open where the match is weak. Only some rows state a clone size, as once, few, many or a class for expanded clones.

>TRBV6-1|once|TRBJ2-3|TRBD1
CASSAGQGSSTDTQYF
TGTGCCAGCAGTGCGGGACAGGGGTCTAGCACAGATACGCAGTATTTT
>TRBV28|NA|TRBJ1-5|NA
CASRQTGRSGQPQHF
TGTGCCAGCAGACAAACAGGGAGGTCCGGTCAGCCCCAGCATTTT
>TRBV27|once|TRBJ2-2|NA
CASTNQDRTADTNTGELFF
TGTGCCAGCACCAATCAAGATCGGACAGCCGATACGAACACCGGGGAGCTGTTTTTT
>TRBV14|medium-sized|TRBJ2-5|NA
CASSLTEQETQYF
TGTGCCAGCAGCCTGACTGAGCAAGAGACCCAGTACTTC
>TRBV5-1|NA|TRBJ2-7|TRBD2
CASSFSGRLYEQYF
TGCGCCAGCAGCTTTAGCGGGAGATTGTACGAGCAGTACTTC
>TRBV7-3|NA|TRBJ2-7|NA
CASSFSYEQYF
TGTGCCAGCAGCTTCTCCTACGAGCAGTACTTC
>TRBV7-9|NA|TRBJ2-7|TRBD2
CASSFSGRAYEQYF
TGTGCCAGCAGCTTTAGCGGGAGGGCCTACGAGCAGTACTTC
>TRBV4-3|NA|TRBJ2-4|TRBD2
CASSQGLAGAPGNIQYF
TGCGCCAGCAGCCAAGGCCTAGCGGGGGCCCCAGGTAACATTCAGTACTTC
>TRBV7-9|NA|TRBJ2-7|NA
CASSPRAYEQYF
TGTGCCAGCAGCCCAAGGGCCTACGAGCAGTACTTC
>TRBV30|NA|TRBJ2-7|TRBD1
CAWSLGTGIYEQYF
TGTGCCTGGAGTCTCGGGACAGGGATCTACGAGCAGTACTTC
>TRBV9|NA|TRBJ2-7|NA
CASSLEEGGGTYEQYF
TGTGCCAGCAGCCTAGAAGAGGGAGGTGGTACTTACGAGCAGTACTTC
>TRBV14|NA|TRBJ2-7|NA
CASSRTLLREQYF
TGTGCCAGCAGCCGGACTCTGTTGAGGGAGCAGTACTTC
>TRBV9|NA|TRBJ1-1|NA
CASSVEGHTPTEAFF
TGTGCCAGCAGCGTAGAGGGTCATACCCCCACTGAAGCTTTCTTT
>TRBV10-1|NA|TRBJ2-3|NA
CASSDIADDTQYF
TGCGCCAGCAGTGATATAGCAGATGATACGCAGTATTTT
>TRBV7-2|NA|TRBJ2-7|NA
CASSLAGTLSSSYEQYF
TGTGCCAGCAGCTTAGCCGGGACTCTCTCTAGCTCCTACGAGCAGTACTTC
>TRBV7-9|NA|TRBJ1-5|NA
CASSYGPANSNQPQHF
TGTGCCAGCAGCTACGGTCCGGCAAATAGCAATCAGCCCCAGCATTTT
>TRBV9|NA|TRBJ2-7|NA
CASSVGDKTLHYEQYF
TGTGCCAGCAGCGTAGGGGACAAGACCTTACACTACGAGCAGTACTTC
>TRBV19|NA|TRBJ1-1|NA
CASWGLEGTEAFF
TGTGCCAGTTGGGGACTGGAGGGCACTGAAGCTTTCTTT
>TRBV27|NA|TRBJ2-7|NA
CASSLVGSTYEQYF
TGTGCCAGCAGTTTAGTGGGGTCCACCTACGAGCAGTACTTC
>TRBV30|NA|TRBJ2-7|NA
CAWDEGILYEQYF
TGTGCCTGGGATGAGGGGATACTATACGAGCAGTACTTC